The 17 T cell receptor beta chains listed next were all sequenced from one sample in a study of regulatory T cells in long-lasting Graves disease (dated by TCRdb to the early 2020s). Library creation used multiplex PCR. The sample was run on an Illumina HiSeq 4000. CDR3 regions were amplified by Arm-PCR with iRepertoire HTBI primers to construct TCR beta libraries. The public reads were quality trimmed at Q25 with fastp and then assembled into clones with MiXCR by TCRdb, keeping productive beta chains. Entries that share a CDR3 protein sequence are merged under the most common genes and DNA. Across this sample there are around 420,000 distinct CDR3 sequences, with over 14% seen only once. Over 7% of the sample comes from the top ten. According to the study, the label for this sample's time point signals: newly diagnosed GD, antithyroid drugs for less than 3 months. RNA was extracted from PBMCs in TRIzol for both TCR sequencing and RNA sequencing.

These data also formed part of another study, on T cells in Graves' hyperthyroidism and ophthalmopathy.

The sample here was peripheral blood mononuclear cells (PBMCs), taken at new diagnosis, from a patient treated with antithyroid drugs. The receptors stem from a woman in her thirties or forties with Graves disease. Donor details come from another sample of the same person, matched by shared clones.

The table lists this clonotype with many counts. This rearrangement joins TRBV28 to TRBJ1-4; D not resolved. This CDR3 spans 16 amino acids. CDR1 is MDHEN, CDR2 SYDVKM, per germline. V lost 3 bases and J 3 bases, leaving 14 bases between the germline ends. The CDR3 sequence: CASSFGSREANEKLFF. As DNA, the CDR3 is TGTGCCAGCAGTTTCGGCAGTCGGGAGGCTAATGAAAAACTGTTTTTT.

The table lists this clonotype with many counts. The chain carries TRBV2 and TRBJ2-1, with 16 bases lining up with TRBD2. J lost 0 bases, V lost 8 bases, and 13 bases had no gene match. CDR1 and CDR2 from the germline V gene are SNHLY and FYNNEI. This CDR3 spans 20 amino acids. In nucleotides, the CDR3 is TGTGCCAGCTCGGCGACCCCGGGACTAGCGGGGGGGAGCTCCTACAATGAGCAGTTCTTC. Its protein product is CASSATPGLAGGSSYNEQFF.

The rearrangement uses TRBV15 and TRBJ2-3; D gene ambiguous. Between the trimmed V and J ends, which lost 4 bases and 7 bases, there was a span of 9 bases. The CDR3 sequence is 12 residues long. Germline loops: CDR1 LNHNV, CDR2 YYDKDF (reference sequence). CDR3 sequence: CATSIDAYTQYF. The CDR3 DNA follows: TGTGCCACCAGCATCGACGCTTATACGCAGTATTTT.

The V call is TRBV28, the J call TRBJ1-1; D might be TRBD1 (5 bases). V gave up 8 bases and J gave up 5 bases, with 18 bases separating them. The CDR3 extends over 14 amino acids. Per the germline V gene, CDR1 is MDHEN and CDR2 is SYDVKM. The CDR3 DNA follows: TGTGCCAGCCAAAATCTCGGCAGGGCAACTGAAGCTTTCTTT. As protein: CASQNLGRATEAFF.

This clonotype has ten or more counts. The chain combines TRBV28 with TRBJ2-1; D not resolved. The CDR3 runs 12 residues. CDR1 and CDR2 (germline): MDHEN, SYDVKM. Trimming removed 3 bases from V and 7 bases from J, with 7 bases in between. CDR3 loop: CASSFPTNEQFF. The CDR3 DNA reads as TGTGCCAGCAGTTTCCCGACGAATGAGCAGTTCTTC.

The sample holds many counts of this clonotype. V is TRBV28 and J is TRBJ2-5; 12 bases are a match to TRBD1. J gave up 5 bases and V 7 bases, and 14 bases lay outside the gene matches. The CDR3 totals 17 residues. Germline V CDR1 and CDR2: MDHEN, SYDVKM. In nucleotides, the CDR3 is TGTGCCAGCACCCACCGGGACAGGGGGCATTCGTTGGAGACCCAGTACTTC. Its protein product is CASTHRDRGHSLETQYF. The variable domain in full, completed from reference TRBV28 and TRBJ2-5, reads DVKVTQSSRYLVKRTGEKVFLECVQDMDHENMFWYRQDPGLGLRLIYFSYDVKMKEKGDIPEGYSVSREKKERFSLILESASTNQTSMYLCASTHRDRGHSLETQYFGPGTRLLVL.

This clonotype was seen many times. The V call is TRBV24-1, the J call TRBJ1-5, with D unclear. In germline, CDR1 is KGHDR, CDR2 SFDVKD. V gave up 2 bases and J gave up 0 bases, with 10 bases separating them. This CDR3 spans 16 amino acids. DNA for the CDR3: TGTGCCACCAGTGATTCCTCCGGCCCTAGCAATCAGCCCCAGCATTTT. Encoded protein: CATSDSSGPSNQPQHF.

The chain couples TRBV7-6 to TRBJ1-2; D is undetermined. Germline-derived CDR1 and CDR2 are SGHVS and FNYEAQ. This CDR3 region has 15 residues. V was cut by 6 bases and J by 0 bases, with 14 bases left in between. This CDR3 is CASRLEADANYGYTF. CDR3 sequence (DNA): TGTGCCAGCAGGCTCGAGGCCGACGCTAACTATGGCTACACCTTC.

This clonotype was seen repeatedly, ten times or more. This rearrangement joins TRBV5-1 to TRBJ2-1, with 12 bases matching TRBD2. The V segment lost 5 bases and the J segment 6 bases; nucleotides outside the gene matches: 18. Germline V gives CDR1 SGHRS, CDR2 YFSETQ. The CDR3 runs 19 residues. CDR3 coding DNA: TGCGCCAGCAGGGGAGCAGGGGGCCAGACTAGCGGGAGAACCAATGAGCAGTTCTTC. This translates into CASRGAGGQTSGRTNEQFF.

In this sample, this clonotype turned up many times. The chain joins TRBV7-3 to TRBJ2-5, with 8 bases that match TRBD1. After removal of 4 bases from V and 5 bases from J, the junction contained 9 bases not matched to a gene. The CDR3 is 15 residues long. Germline V gene lookup returns CDR1 SGHTA and CDR2 FQGTGA. CDR3 sequence: CASSSTGAGGETQYF. The CDR3 coding sequence is TGTGCCAGCAGCTCTACAGGGGCAGGGGGCGAGACCCAGTACTTC.

The chain has TRBV24-1 and TRBJ2-2; D possibly corresponds to TRBD2 (6 bases). Germline V gene lookup returns CDR1 KGHDR and CDR2 SFDVKD. The ends were cut back, 4 bases at V and 2 bases at J, with 16 bases in the middle. This CDR3 has 17 residues. The CDR3 sequence: CATSEILGGFNTGELFF. CDR3 bases: TGTGCCACCAGTGAGATTTTGGGGGGATTCAACACCGGGGAGCTGTTTTTT.

This clonotype was found a few times. This may be a read error: a much more frequent sequence differs by one nucleotide. The rearrangement uses TRBV12-3 or TRBV12-4 and TRBJ1-5, with D possibly TRBD1 on 6 matching bases. The CDR3 totals 19 residues. The germline V and J ends were trimmed by 2 bases and 0 bases, with 20 bases remaining between them. CDR3 nucleotides: TGTGCCAGCAGTTTATTTACGGGACGGGGGCGTTATAGCAATCAGCCCCAGCATTTT. This gives the protein CASSLFTGRGRYSNQPQHF.

This clonotype came up many times. This sequence joins TRBV10-3 and TRBJ2-6; no clear D. Germline CDR1 and CDR2: ENHRY and SYGVKD. This CDR3 has 13 amino acids. V was pared by 6 bases and J by 0 bases, with 3 bases between. This CDR3 is CAIRVSGANVLTF. CDR3 bases: TGTGCCATCAGGGTCTCTGGGGCCAACGTCCTGACTTTC.

The V gene is TRBV19, the J gene TRBJ2-7; possible D gene TRBD1, 6 bases. V was trimmed by 4 bases and J by 3 bases, leaving 13 bases between them. CDR1 and CDR2 from the germline V gene are LNHDA and SQIVND (reference sequence). The CDR3 runs to 14 residues. The CDR3 spells CASSSVGTNYEQYF. CDR3 DNA: TGTGCCAGTAGTAGTGTCGGGACAAACTACGAGCAGTACTTC. The entire variable domain, with the rest obtained from reference TRBV19 and TRBJ2-7, is as follows: DGGITQSPKYLFRKEGQNVTLSCEQNLNHDAMYWYRQDPGQGLRLIYYSQIVNDFQKGDIAEGYSVSREKKESFPLTVTSAQKNPTAFYLCASSSVGTNYEQYFGPGTRLTVT.

This clonotype was recorded at least ten times. V is TRBV6-2 or TRBV6-3 and J is TRBJ2-3; D not resolved. The CDR3 is 15 residues long. V was cut by 6 bases and J by 4 bases, with 17 bases left in between. Germline V lookup: CDR1 MNHEY, CDR2 SVGEGT. This chain's CDR3 is CASSDVAISADTQYF. In nucleotides, the CDR3 is TGTGCCAGCAGCGACGTGGCGATAAGCGCAGATACGCAGTATTTT.

The chain recombines TRBV24-1 with TRBJ2-1; D is unresolved. Germline V lookup: CDR1 KGHDR, CDR2 SFDVKD. V lost 7 bases to trimming and J lost 8 bases, with 14 bases between them. This CDR3 is built from 13 residues. The CDR3 sequence is CATRTTGGDEQFF. The CDR3, as DNA: TGTGCCACCAGGACGACCGGTGGGGATGAGCAGTTCTTC.

This clonotype was counted at least ten times. The chain combines TRBV3-1 with TRBJ2-3; perhaps TRBD2 as D (6 bases). The CDR3 covers 16 residues. The germline V gene encodes CDR1 LGHDT and CDR2 YNNKEL (reference sequence). V gave up 4 bases and J gave up 1 base, with 15 bases separating them. The chain's CDR3 is CASSPPKVAGTDTQYF. The DNA of the CDR3 is TGTGCCAGCAGCCCCCCCAAGGTAGCGGGCACAGATACGCAGTATTTT.